The T cell receptor (beta chain) under discussion was sequenced for a study of blood T cells in healthy people across ages. Findings of the study overall: Total diversity from one million sequenced T cells was likely underestimated. Researchers said unsorted PBMCs prevented a conclusive naive versus antigen-experienced comparison.

CDR1 is MNHEY and CDR2 is SMNVEV in the germline V gene (reference sequence). Trimming removed 5 bases from V and 7 bases from J, with 14 bases in between. There are 14 residues in the CDR3. Only a few counts were recorded for this clonotype. Antigen: not known. A sample-barcoded 5' primer and a J-beta primer mix were used in a second PCR of about 7 to 12 cycles. From the 5' RACE reads, TCRdb called clonotypes with MiXCR, one entry per CDR3 protein. The table shows about 650,000 distinct CDR3 sequences, with roughly 32% occurring only once. The sample was blood. This clonotype was sampled from an elderly woman in good health. The V call is TRBV27, the J call TRBJ1-4, with D tentatively TRBD1 (5 bases). The chain's CDR3 is CASSLRGRSEKLFF. CDR3 DNA: TGTGCCAGCAGTCTGCGGGGCAGAAGTGAAAAACTGTTTTTT.